These 19 T cell receptor beta chains came from one sample sequenced in a study of read filtering for tumor transcriptome and immune sequencing. From roughly 400 ng of RNA, a library with molecular barcoded alpha/delta and beta/gamma adaptors was made. TCRdb itself ran the reads through MiXCR, one entry per CDR3 protein. The sample yields 14,000 to 15,000 distinct CDR3 sequences, roughly 20% seen once. The sequencing input was a population of CD138-negative cells sorted from bone marrow. These receptors were collected from a donor aged 40 or over with multiple myeloma.

In this sample, this clonotype turned up a few times. The V call is TRBV29-1, the J call TRBJ2-3; D is ambiguous. Germline loops: CDR1 SQVTM, CDR2 ANQGSEA. The CDR3 is made up of 13 amino acids. V shed 7 bases and J shed 2 bases, with 13 bases lying between them. DNA for the CDR3: TGCAGCGCGACGAGCGCCGTCACAGATACGCAGTATTTT. Translation gives CSATSAVTDTQYF.

This clonotype was observed many times. J is TRBJ1-1 and V is TRBV5-1; D might be TRBD1 (6 bases). Trimming stripped 2 bases from V and 3 bases from J, with 14 bases between. The germline CDR1 and CDR2 sequences are SGHRS and YFSETQ. CDR3 length: 15 amino acids. Here the CDR3 reads CASSFRQDGDTEAFF. In DNA form, the CDR3 reads TGCGCCAGCAGCTTCCGACAGGATGGGGACACTGAAGCTTTCTTT.

This clonotype appeared many times. CDR3: CASSRGDSYNEQFF. The CDR3 bases are TGTGCCAGCAGCCGGGGGGACTCCTACAATGAGCAGTTCTTC. The chain couples TRBV5-6 to TRBJ2-1, with 7 bases fitting TRBD2. Germline V gene sequence: CDR1 SGHDT, CDR2 YYEEEE. The trim removed 4 bases at V and 0 bases at J, leaving 1 base unmatched. The CDR3 has 14 amino acids.

CDR3 nucleotide sequence: TGTGCCAGCAGCTTAGCCCTCTCCCCAGGGACAGATGGCTACACCTTC. Residues: CASSLALSPGTDGYTF. The genes are TRBV7-9 and TRBJ1-2, with 7 bases lining up with TRBD1. CDR1 SEHNR and CDR2 FQNEAQ come from the germline V gene (reference sequence). The length of the CDR3 is 16 residues. V was pared by 0 bases and J by 6 bases, with 10 bases of the junction left unmatched.

This clonotype was recorded many times. J is TRBJ2-2 and V is TRBV7-2, with D perhaps TRBD2 (5 bases). The CDR3 covers 15 residues. CDR1 and CDR2 (germline): SGHTA, FQGNSA. V was shortened by 1 base and J by 2 bases, with 8 bases between the two germline ends. The CDR3 coding sequence is TGTGCCAGCAGCTTAGGCGGGCTTAACACCGGGGAGCTGTTTTTT. It translates to CASSLGGLNTGELFF.

The sample holds many counts of this clonotype. The chain has TRBV20-1 and TRBJ1-1; D is perhaps TRBD1 (6 bases). Germline V lookup: CDR1 DFQATT, CDR2 SNEGSKA (reference sequence). The V end was cut by 6 bases, the J end by 0 bases, with 14 bases between. There are 14 residues in the CDR3. The CDR3 DNA reads as TGCAGTGCCCCCCGAGGGGGACTGAACACTGAAGCTTTCTTT. Translation: CSAPRGGLNTEAFF.

This clonotype was detected only once. A much larger clone lies a single base off, so this may be a read error. The rearrangement joins TRBV5-1 to TRBJ2-3; 10 bases are shared with TRBD2. Germline-derived CDR1 and CDR2 are SGHRS and YFSETQ. Unmatched junction bases numbered 9, after V lost 6 bases and J lost 2 bases. The CDR3 sequence is 16 residues long. The CDR3 sequence is CASTDGLAVYTDTQYF. The DNA for the CDR3 is TGCGCCAGCACCGACGGACTAGCGGTGTACACAGATACGCAGTATTTT. Full variable domain (rest looked up from reference TRBV5-1 and TRBJ2-3): KAGVTQTPRYLIKTRGQQVTLSCSPISGHRSVSWYQQTPGQGLQFLFEYFSETQRNKGNFPGRFSGRQFSNSRSEMNVSTLELGDSALYLCASTDGLAVYTDTQYFGPGTRLTVL.

This clonotype appeared many times. J is TRBJ2-6 and V is TRBV7-2, with D unresolved. The CDR3 is 13 residues long. The V gene lost 4 bases and the J gene lost 2 bases, with 3 bases spanning the gap. In germline, CDR1 is SGHTA, CDR2 FQGNSA. CDR3 residues: CASSYAGANVLTF. CDR3 sequence (DNA): TGTGCCAGCAGCTACGCTGGGGCCAACGTCCTGACTTTC.

A note on this clonotype: A much larger clone is a single base away; this may be a read error. This rearrangement joins TRBV10-3 to TRBJ2-5; possibly TRBD1 for D (6 bases). V dropped 1 base and J dropped 5 bases, with 11 bases sitting between them. The CDR3 is 14 residues long. CDR1 is ENHRY and CDR2 is SYGVKD in the germline V gene. CDR3 in DNA: TGTGCCATCAGTGAGTGGGGGCGCCGTGAGACCCAGTACTTC. Its translation: CAISEWGRRETQYF.

Of note for this clonotype: Given a much more abundant clone one base away, this may be a read error. This chain links TRBV5-1 with TRBJ2-1, with D maybe TRBD2 (5 bases). Germline-derived CDR1 and CDR2 are SGHRS and YFSETQ. The CDR3 runs 12 residues. CDR3 nucleotide sequence: TGCACCAGCAGCTTGGGAGACGGAATGGAGCTCTTC. It translates to CTSSLGDGMELF.

This clonotype occurred many times. The chain links TRBV10-2 to TRBJ1-1; D is possibly TRBD1 (6 bases). CDR1 is WSHSY and CDR2 is SAAADI in the germline V gene. V was cut by 6 bases and J by 9 bases, with 17 bases left in between. This CDR3 contains 13 residues. The CDR3 DNA reads as TGCGCCAGCAGAGCGGGACAAGGACTTCAAGCTTTCTTT. It is translated as CASRAGQGLQAFF.

This clonotype was found many times. J is TRBJ2-5 and V is TRBV20-1; no firm D call. Germline assignment: CDR1 DFQATT and CDR2 SNEGSKA (reference sequence). CDR3 length: 12 amino acids. V was trimmed by 3 bases and J by 9 bases, leaving 14 bases between them. CDR3: CSASPRYWAQYF. The CDR3 DNA reads as TGCAGTGCTAGCCCACGGTATTGGGCCCAGTACTTC.

The sample holds many counts of this clonotype. The chain uses TRBV7-2 and TRBJ2-3; D unclear. Germline CDR1 SGHTA, CDR2 FQGNSA. The CDR3 sequence is 15 residues long. V was cut by 5 bases and J by 2 bases, with 14 bases left in between. The CDR3 DNA is TGTGCCAGCAGCACCCAATTTGGGGTCACAGATACGCAGTATTTT. It codes for CASSTQFGVTDTQYF.

In this sample, this clonotype turned up many times. J is TRBJ2-3 and V is TRBV7-9; D is unclear. V was shortened by 5 bases and J by 2 bases, with 8 bases between the two germline ends. Germline assignment: CDR1 SEHNR and CDR2 FQNEAQ (reference sequence). The CDR3 totals 13 residues. The CDR3 loop is CASSGPSTDTQYF. CDR3 bases: TGTGCCAGCAGCGGCCCCTCCACAGATACGCAGTATTTT.

This clonotype occurred a few times. V is TRBV13 and J is TRBJ1-1; possibly TRBD1 for D (5 bases). Germline loops: CDR1 PRHDT, CDR2 FYEKMQ (reference sequence). The CDR3 is made up of 15 amino acids. The ends were cut back, 5 bases at V and 0 bases at J, with 13 bases in the middle. As DNA, the CDR3 is TGTGCCAGCAGCGAGACGGGACGGATGAACACTGAAGCTTTCTTT. It specifies CASSETGRMNTEAFF.

This chain connects TRBV20-1 to TRBJ2-3; 12 bases agree with TRBD2. Germline V gene lookup returns CDR1 DFQATT and CDR2 SNEGSKA (reference sequence). Trimming cost V 7 bases and J 6 bases; bases outside gene matches: 17. This CDR3 spans 17 amino acids. Here the CDR3 DNA reads TGCAGTGTAAAAGGGCTAGCGGGAGGGGCGCTTCAGGATACGCAGTATTTT. Amino acid sequence: CSVKGLAGGALQDTQYF.

Concerning this clonotype: Being one base from a much bigger clone, this may be a read error. The chain joins TRBV29-1 to TRBJ2-1; no clear D. This CDR3 comprises 14 residues. Germline V gene lookup returns CDR1 SQVTM and CDR2 ANQGSEA. CDR3 loop: CGVERASSYNEQFF. As DNA, the CDR3 is TGCGGCGTTGAAAGGGCGAGCTCCTACAATGAGCAGTTCTTC.

The V and J genes are TRBV20-1 and TRBJ2-5; TRBD2 matches 7 bases. Germline trimming cut 2 bases from V and 1 base from J; bases unmatched to any gene: 1. Germline CDR1 reads DFQATT; CDR2 reads SNEGSKA (reference sequence). The CDR3 runs to 13 residues. CDR3 coding DNA: TGCAGTGCTAGACCTAGCGGCCAAGAGACCCAGTACTTC. This translates into CSARPSGQETQYF.

Only one count was recorded for this clonotype. The chain employs TRBV18 and TRBJ2-6; 7 bases are shared with TRBD1. After removal of 7 bases from V and 3 bases from J, the junction contained 18 bases not matched to a gene. The CDR3 runs 19 residues. Looked up from germline, CDR1 is KGHSH and CDR2 is LQKENI. The CDR3 reads CASFLTTGTDLVGANVLTF. The CDR3 DNA reads as TGTGCCAGCTTTCTAACGACCGGGACAGACTTAGTTGGGGCCAACGTCCTGACTTTC.